This passage covers 20 T cell receptor beta chains from one sample sequenced in a study of cytotoxic CD8 clonotypes in ibrutinib-treated CLL. Some clones are missing from TCRdb's copy, which holds only in-frame ones; the method was immunoSEQ multiplex PCR. The sample has about 330,000 clones, 67% seen once. Material: PBMCs, obtained after 36 months of ibrutinib treatment. These receptors came from a human donor with chronic lymphocytic leukemia.

J is TRBJ1-2 and V is TRBV4-1, with a weak D call TRBD1 (6 bases). This CDR3 has 16 amino acids. V was cut by 0 bases and J by 8 bases, with 19 bases left in between. CDR1 and CDR2 from the germline V gene are MGHRA and YSYEKL. The chain's CDR3 is CASSQEIHRGAGGYTF. The CDR3 nucleotides are TGCGCCAGCAGCCAAGAAATCCACCGGGGGGCGGGAGGCTACACCTTC.

The gene calls are TRBV28 and TRBJ2-1; TRBD1 matches 11 bases. The CDR3 has 16 amino acids. The V segment lost 6 bases and the J segment 5 bases; nucleotides outside the gene matches: 9. Germline CDR1 is MDHEN and CDR2 is SYDVKM. This CDR3 is CASRRPGTGGNNEQFF. In DNA form, the CDR3 reads TGTGCCAGCAGACGCCCCGGGACAGGGGGTAACAATGAGCAGTTCTTC.

This clone occurred once. The chain joins TRBV15 to TRBJ2-2, with a tentative D call TRBD2 (6 bases). The CDR3 covers 15 residues. Trimming pared 8 bases from V and 2 bases from J, leaving 15 bases between. Germline CDR1 and CDR2: LNHNV and YYDKDF (reference sequence). The chain's CDR3 is CATGTWGVNTGELFF. The CDR3 coding sequence is TGTGCCACCGGGACTTGGGGAGTTAACACCGGGGAGCTGTTTTTT.

The J gene is TRBJ2-7, the V gene TRBV11-3, with 8 bases aligning to TRBD1. CDR1 is SGHNT and CDR2 is YENEEA in the germline V gene. This CDR3 has 15 residues. V trimming: 1 base; J trimming: 1 base; junction bases outside the gene matches: 3. CDR3 sequence (DNA): TGTGCCAGCAGCTTAGGGCGGACAGGGTCCTACGAGCAGTACTTC. Its protein is CASSLGRTGSYEQYF. Full variable domain (rest looked up from reference TRBV11-3 and TRBJ2-7): EAGVVQSPRYKIIEKKQPVAFWCNPISGHNTLYWYLQNLGQGPELLIRYENEEAVDDSQLPKDRFSAERLKGVDSTLKIQPAELGDSAVYLCASSLGRTGSYEQYFGPGTRLTVT.

Here the CDR3 reads CASSHGQSNYGYTF. The CDR3 nucleotides read TGTGCCAGCAGCCACGGACAGAGCAACTATGGCTACACCTTC. V is TRBV5-4 and J is TRBJ1-2; D may be TRBD1 (6 bases). Germline V gene lookup returns CDR1 SGHNT and CDR2 YYREEE (reference sequence). CDR3 size: 14 residues. The V and J ends lost 4 bases and 2 bases respectively, with 12 bases between them.

The chain carries TRBV2 and TRBJ2-5; TRBD1 or TRBD2 may be the D gene (6 bases each). Per the germline V gene, CDR1 is SNHLY and CDR2 is FYNNEI. The CDR3 has 14 amino acids. The ends were cut back, 1 base at V and 7 bases at J, with 13 bases in the middle. The CDR3 coding sequence is TGTGCCAGCAGTGAAGGTTGGAGGGGGTGGACCCAGTACTTC. This gives the protein CASSEGWRGWTQYF. Using reference TRBV2 and TRBJ2-5 for the parts outside the CDR3, the full variable domain is EPEVTQTPSHQVTQMGQEVILRCVPISNHLYFYWYRQILGQKVEFLVSFYNNEISEKSEIFDDQFSVERPDGSNFTLKIRSTKLEDSAMYFCASSEGWRGWTQYFGPGTRLLVL.

This chain links TRBV29-1 with TRBJ2-7, with 9 bases identical to TRBD1. This CDR3 is built from 14 residues. V lost 4 bases and J lost 3; bases outside the gene matches: 7. Germline V CDR1 and CDR2: SQVTM, ANQGSEA. CDR3 nucleotide sequence: TGCAGCGTTGTTCGGGACAGGGACCTCTACGAGCAGTACTTC. This sequence encodes CSVVRDRDLYEQYF.

V and J are TRBV28 and TRBJ2-6, with 8 bases lining up with TRBD1. Germline CDR1 reads MDHEN; CDR2 reads SYDVKM. This CDR3 is 17 amino acids long. The V gene end was trimmed by 6 bases and the J gene end by 3 bases; junction bases not matched to a gene: 10. The CDR3 here is CASSKDRVFGGANVLTF. The CDR3 DNA reads TGTGCCAGCAGCAAGGACAGGGTATTTGGTGGGGCCAACGTCCTGACTTTC.

This chain joins TRBV19 and TRBJ1-4; no definite D call. CDR1 is LNHDA, CDR2 SQIVND, per germline (reference sequence). The ends were cut back, 4 bases at V and 0 bases at J, with 6 bases in the middle. The CDR3 has 14 residues. The CDR3 reads CASSKEPTNEKLFF. CDR3 nucleotides: TGTGCCAGTAGTAAGGAACCAACTAATGAAAAACTGTTTTTT.

The chain is built from TRBV6-5 and TRBJ2-7; 7 bases match TRBD1. V lost 4 bases and J lost 3; bases outside the gene matches: 9. There are 15 residues in the CDR3. CDR1 and CDR2 (germline): MNHEY, SVGAGI. DNA for the CDR3: TGTGCCAGCAGTTCCAACGGACAGGCAATCTACGAGCAGTACTTC. It codes for CASSSNGQAIYEQYF.

This clone was counted a single time. The gene calls are TRBV27 and TRBJ2-7; the D is unclear. This CDR3 has 13 amino acids. Germline CDR1 reads MNHEY; CDR2 reads SMNVEV (reference sequence). Trimming removed 6 bases from V and 0 bases from J, with 9 bases in between. The CDR3 region is CASSRSYSYEQYF. The CDR3 region has the DNA TGTGCCAGCAGCCGATCCTACTCCTACGAGCAGTACTTC.

A single count supports this clone. The CDR3 nucleotides are TGTGCCAGCACCGGACAGGGGAGATCCTACAATGAGCAGTTCTTC. It codes for CASTGQGRSYNEQFF. The rearrangement links TRBV2 to TRBJ2-1; 9 bases match TRBD1. The CDR3 is 15 residues long. The germline CDR1 and CDR2 sequences are SNHLY and FYNNEI. V was pared by 7 bases and J by 1 base, with 5 bases of the junction left unmatched.

Only a few counts were recorded for this clone. V gene TRBV2 combines with J gene TRBJ1-2; 9 bases map to TRBD1. Unmatched junction bases numbered 8, after V lost 7 bases and J lost 8 bases. The CDR3 loop spans 13 amino acids. The germline gives CDR1 SNHLY, CDR2 FYNNEI. The CDR3 DNA follows: TGTGCCAGCAAGGACAGGGGTGATCAGGGCTACACCTTC. Protein: CASKDRGDQGYTF.

This clone appeared a few times. The chain recombines TRBV6-5 with TRBJ1-1, with D unresolved. This CDR3 spans 13 amino acids. Trimming removed 5 bases at V and 12 bases at J, with 19 bases between. Per germline, CDR1 MNHEY and CDR2 SVGAGI. The CDR3 region is CASSRDPQYLPFF. CDR3 nucleotide sequence: TGTGCCAGCAGTCGTGACCCACAGTACTTACCTTTCTTT.

This clone showed up just a few times. The rearrangement uses TRBV6-4 and TRBJ1-2; D is unclear. V was trimmed by 6 bases and J by 7 bases, leaving 3 bases between them. Germline CDR1 and CDR2: MRHNA and SNTAGT. This CDR3 comprises 9 residues. This CDR3 reads CASRGGYTF. As DNA, the CDR3 is TGTGCCAGCAGGGGTGGCTACACCTTC.

The V gene is TRBV27, the J gene TRBJ1-2; the D gene is possibly TRBD1 (6 bases). Germline-derived CDR1 and CDR2 are MNHEY and SMNVEV (reference sequence). The CDR3 spans 16 residues. The germline V and J ends were trimmed by 0 bases and 0 bases, with 11 bases remaining between them. For the CDR3, the DNA is TGTGCCAGCAGTTTATCCTTCAGGGGATCTAACTATGGCTACACCTTC. It codes for CASSLSFRGSNYGYTF.

The CDR3 here is CASSEYGQKQETQYF. CDR3 nucleotides: TGTGCCAGCAGTGAATATGGTCAGAAGCAAGAGACCCAGTACTTC. The rearrangement uses TRBV25-1 and TRBJ2-5; D is uncertain. The CDR3 length is 15 residues. Trimming removed 0 bases at V and 2 bases at J, with 10 bases between. Germline CDR1 and CDR2: MGHDK and SYGVNS.

This chain joins TRBV6-4 and TRBJ1-1, with TRBD1 matching 8 bases. J was trimmed by 12 bases and V by 0 bases; bases with no gene match: 6. Germline CDR1 MRHNA, CDR2 SNTAGT. The CDR3 spans 13 residues. This CDR3 reads CASSDSRTGSTFF. The CDR3 coding sequence is TGTGCCAGCAGTGACTCGAGGACAGGGTCGACTTTCTTT.

V is TRBV5-1 and J is TRBJ2-3; 9 bases are shared with TRBD2. CDR3 length: 14 residues. The V gene's germline CDR1 is SGHRS and CDR2 YFSETQ. Trimming removed 8 bases from V and 2 bases from J; junction bases left unmatched: 6. CDR3 amino acids: CASNLAGSTDTQYF. The CDR3, as DNA: TGCGCCAGTAACCTAGCGGGGTCCACAGATACGCAGTATTTT.

This chain joins TRBV28 and TRBJ2-7, with 9 positions matching TRBD1. The length of the CDR3 is 16 residues. J lost 3 bases, V lost 3 bases, and 9 bases had no gene match. Per germline, CDR1 MDHEN and CDR2 SYDVKM. For the CDR3, the DNA is TGTGCCAGCAGTTTGCGTCGACCGGGACAGGGCTACGAGCAGTACTTC. Residues: CASSLRRPGQGYEQYF.